These T cell receptor beta chains were read from a single sample in a study of T cells in tumors after PD-1 blockade. Only in-frame clones appear in the TCRdb table, and some are missing; sequencing was by immunoSEQ multiplex PCR. The table records 54,000 or so clones, just under 80% of them present only once. The source material was PBMCs, sampled before anti-PD-1 treatment. Receptor source: a human donor with basal cell carcinoma. CDR3s include the opening cysteine and the closing phenylalanine or tryptophan. The D gene is left open where the match is weak. Clone size appears in some rows only: once, few, many, or a class for an expanded clone.

D gene	V gene	J gene	clone size	CDR3 length	CDR3 protein	CDR3 DNA
.	TRBV19	TRBJ1-1	.	13	CASSMTRNTEAFF	TGTGCCAGTAGTATGACAAGGAACACTGAAGCTTTCTTT
.	TRBV6-5	TRBJ2-3	.	12	CASSIYTDTQYF	TGTGCCAGCAGTATATACACAGATACGCAGTATTTT
TRBD2	TRBV7-3	TRBJ2-1	.	14	CASGAGGPNNEQFF	TGTGCCAGCGGAGCGGGGGGGCCTAACAATGAGCAGTTCTTC
TRBD1	TRBV7-8	TRBJ2-7	.	14	CASSLWGQTYEQYF	TGTGCCAGCAGCTTATGGGGACAGACCTACGAGCAGTACTTC
.	TRBV7-3	TRBJ2-1	.	15	CASSPNGVSYNEQFF	TGTGCCAGCAGCCCTAACGGGGTCTCCTACAATGAGCAGTTCTTC
TRBD2	TRBV9	TRBJ2-3	.	15	CASSVLAGLTDTQYF	TGTGCCAGCAGCGTACTAGCGGGGCTCACAGATACGCAGTATTTT
.	TRBV5-1	TRBJ1-1	once	17	CASSLATTGAPLGEAFF	TGCGCCAGCAGCTTGGCCACGACAGGAGCCCCATTGGGAGAAGCTTTCTTT
.	TRBV9	TRBJ2-3	.	15	CASSALGLNTDTQYF	TGTGCCAGCAGCGCGCTAGGACTGAACACAGATACGCAGTATTTT
.	TRBV2	TRBJ1-1	.	14	CASRERTELREAFF	TGTGCCAGCAGAGAACGGACAGAACTGAGAGAGGCTTTCTTT
.	TRBV3-1/TRBV3-2	TRBJ1-1	.	15	CASSPKPQLNTEAFF	TGTGCCAGCAGCCCAAAGCCCCAGCTGAACACTGAAGCTTTCTTT
.	TRBV20-1	TRBJ1-2	.	11	CSAKEGKSYTF	TGCAGTGCCAAAGAGGGCAAGAGCTACACCTTC
.	TRBV14	TRBJ2-2	.	14	CASSRLTGAGELFF	TGTGCCAGCAGCCGATTAACAGGCGCCGGGGAGCTGTTTTTT
.	TRBV29-1	TRBJ2-1	few	15	CSVDKGGGLGNEQFF	TGCAGCGTCGACAAGGGAGGGGGCTTGGGAAATGAGCAGTTCTTC
.	TRBV25-1	TRBJ1-2	.	14	CASNPPGENYGYTF	TGTGCCAGCAACCCGCCCGGGGAAAACTATGGCTACACCTTC
.	TRBV9	TRBJ1-2	.	12	CASSVGRAKQTF	TGTGCCAGCAGCGTAGGGAGGGCCAAGCAGACCTTC
TRBD1	TRBV5-6	TRBJ1-3	few	16	CASSLRDRGPGNTIYF	TGTGCCAGCAGCTTGAGAGACAGGGGACCAGGAAACACCATATATTTT
TRBD1	TRBV6-5	TRBJ1-6	.	14	CASSSTGGGSPLHF	TGTGCCAGCAGTTCTACAGGGGGGGGATCACCCCTCCACTTT
.	TRBV7-3	TRBJ2-3	.	14	CASAAGGARDTQYF	TGTGCCAGCGCCGCTGGGGGGGCGAGAGATACGCAGTATTTT
.	TRBV7-6	TRBJ2-2	.	15	CASSPYGGNTGELFF	TGTGCCAGCAGCCCCTACGGGGGGAACACCGGGGAGCTGTTTTTT
TRBD1	TRBV7-9	TRBJ1-6	.	16	CASSRQGGTYNSPLHF	TGTGCCAGCAGCCGACAGGGGGGGACCTATAATTCACCCCTCCACTTT
.	TRBV6-1	TRBJ1-1	.	15	CASSEFYGLNTEAFF	TGTGCCAGCAGTGAATTCTACGGACTTAACACTGAAGCTTTCTTT
.	TRBV5-4	TRBJ1-6	few	15	CASSLEGRGHSPLHF	TGTGCCAGCAGCTTGGAGGGCAGGGGACATTCACCCCTCCACTTT
TRBD2	TRBV20-1	TRBJ2-3	.	16	CSASHLWLAGTDTQYF	TGCAGTGCTAGTCATTTGTGGCTAGCGGGCACAGATACGCAGTATTTT
.	TRBV7-9	TRBJ2-7	.	15	CASSLESGAPYEQYF	TGTGCCAGCAGCTTAGAATCAGGGGCGCCCTACGAGCAGTACTTC
.	TRBV7-8	TRBJ2-7	.	14	CASSFDRPGYEQYF	TGTGCCAGCAGCTTCGACAGGCCGGGTTACGAGCAGTACTTC
.	TRBV11-3	TRBJ2-2	.	15	CASQNRDQNTGELFF	TGTGCCAGCCAAAACCGGGACCAGAACACCGGGGAGCTGTTTTTT
.	TRBV2	TRBJ2-5	.	14	CASREENSQETQYF	TGTGCCAGCAGAGAAGAGAACAGCCAAGAGACCCAGTACTTC
TRBD1	TRBV2	TRBJ1-5	.	15	CASTRTGNSNQPQHF	TGTGCCAGCACCAGGACAGGAAATAGCAATCAGCCCCAGCATTTT
.	TRBV2	TRBJ2-3	.	15	CASSEYKGFTDTQYF	TGTGCCAGCAGTGAATATAAGGGTTTCACAGATACGCAGTATTTT
.	TRBV4-1	TRBJ1-4	.	13	CASSMPGIKKLFF	TGCGCCAGCAGCATGCCGGGCATAAAAAAACTGTTTTTT
.	TRBV4-2	TRBJ2-2	.	17	CASSLSSRGPNTGELFF	TGTGCCAGCAGCCTCTCGTCCAGGGGTCCGAACACCGGGGAGCTGTTTTTT
.	TRBV30	TRBJ1-2	.	15	CAWSPGGQGWYGYTF	TGTGCCTGGAGCCCCGGGGGGCAGGGATGGTATGGCTACACCTTC
.	TRBV19	TRBJ1-1	.	14	CASSIEWPAIKAFF	TGTGCCAGTAGTATAGAATGGCCGGCGATTAAAGCTTTCTTT
TRBD1	TRBV6-5	TRBJ1-1	.	15	CASRDRGSPNTEAFF	TGTGCCAGCAGGGACAGGGGATCGCCCAACACTGAAGCTTTCTTT
.	TRBV6-6	TRBJ1-4	.	14	CASIGPGANEKLFF	TGTGCCAGCATTGGACCCGGGGCTAATGAAAAACTGTTTTTT
TRBD2	TRBV6-5	TRBJ2-1	few	12	CASSGGRNEQFF	TGTGCCAGCTCGGGGGGGAGAAATGAGCAGTTCTTC
.	TRBV5-1	TRBJ2-6	.	16	CASSIRSLSGANVLTF	TGCGCCAGCAGCATAAGATCTCTCTCTGGGGCCAACGTCCTGACTTTC
.	TRBV11-3	TRBJ2-6	.	14	CASSNNPGANVLTF	TGTGCCAGCAGCAATAACCCTGGGGCCAACGTCCTGACTTTC
.	TRBV7-9	TRBJ2-3	.	17	CASSLGSASRSTDTQYF	TGTGCCAGCAGCTTAGGGTCTGCTAGCCGAAGCACAGATACGCAGTATTTT
TRBD2	TRBV7-6	TRBJ2-7	.	14	CASSLAGGAYEQYF	TGTGCCAGCAGCTTAGCGGGAGGGGCCTACGAGCAGTACTTC
.	TRBV2	TRBJ1-3	.	16	CASSSLIQFSGNTIYF	TGTGCCAGCTCTAGCCTAATTCAGTTTTCTGGAAACACCATATATTTT
TRBD1	TRBV13	TRBJ1-1	few	17	CASSLGVGQGADTEAFF	TGTGCCAGCAGCTTAGGAGTGGGACAGGGGGCGGACACTGAAGCTTTCTTT
.	TRBV30	TRBJ1-6	.	13	CAWSPMYNSPLHF	TGTGCCTGGAGTCCTATGTATAATTCACCCCTCCACTTT
.	TRBV5-1	TRBJ2-1	once	13	CASSPPTTNEQFF	TGCGCCAGCAGCCCACCCACCACTAATGAGCAGTTCTTC
.	TRBV19	TRBJ1-5	.	15	CASRDQGSGNQPQHF	TGTGCCAGTAGGGATCAGGGGTCGGGCAATCAGCCCCAGCATTTT
.	TRBV6-1	TRBJ1-5	.	11	CASSEGQPQHF	TGTGCCAGCAGTGAGGGTCAGCCCCAGCATTTT
.	TRBV30	TRBJ2-6	.	14	CAWMDLAGANVLTF	TGTGCCTGGATGGACCTCGCCGGGGCCAACGTCCTGACTTTC
TRBD2	TRBV5-1	TRBJ2-1	.	18	CASSLSPSGGRSYNEQFF	TGCGCCAGCAGCTTGTCTCCTAGCGGGGGGCGTTCCTACAATGAGCAGTTCTTC
TRBD1	TRBV2	TRBJ2-5	.	15	CASSPTGIRQETQYF	TGTGCCAGCAGTCCGACAGGGATTAGGCAAGAGACCCAGTACTTC
TRBD1	TRBV15	TRBJ1-3	once	16	CATSRDRESSGNTIYF	TGTGCCACCAGCAGGGACAGGGAGAGCTCTGGAAACACCATATATTTT
.	TRBV7-8	TRBJ1-2	once	14	CASSLANVNYGYTF	TGTGCCAGCAGCTTAGCTAACGTCAACTATGGCTACACCTTC
.	TRBV27	TRBJ1-6	.	14	CASSRTVYNSPLHF	TGTGCCAGCAGTCGGACAGTTTATAATTCACCCCTCCACTTT
TRBD1	TRBV4-1	TRBJ2-6	.	19	CASSQRTGQGDSGANVLTF	TGCGCCAGCAGCCAACGGACGGGACAGGGGGACTCTGGGGCCAACGTCCTGACTTTC
TRBD2	TRBV12-3/TRBV12-4	TRBJ2-2	few	13	CASNRGVTGELFF	TGTGCCAGCAATCGGGGGGTCACCGGGGAGCTGTTTTTT
TRBD2	TRBV6-5	TRBJ2-5	few	16	CASSYSARGGTGTQYF	TGTGCCAGCAGTTACAGTGCGCGGGGGGGGACGGGGACCCAGTACTTC
TRBD1	TRBV4-2	TRBJ1-2	few	17	CASSQAGTGPIKDGYTF	TGTGCCAGCAGCCAGGCCGGGACAGGGCCGATAAAAGATGGCTACACCTTC